One and the same sample provided the 11 T cell receptor beta chains below, sequenced in a study of T-cell memory formation after mild COVID-19. One entry per CDR3 protein, called by TCRdb with MiXCR from the 5' RACE reads. The sample has more than 300,000 distinct CDR3 sequences, around 13% seen once. Sequencing was done on a sample of PBMCs or a T cell subset sorted from them (not recorded which). These receptors came from a man aged 18-30 years who had mild COVID-19 (a few samples of this study predate the infection). Cell type and time point are not known.

This clonotype turned up a few times. The J gene is TRBJ2-7, the V gene TRBV2; D gene unclear. This CDR3 has 11 amino acids. V lost 8 bases to trimming and J lost 7 bases, with 12 bases between them. Germline CDR1 SNHLY, CDR2 FYNNEI. CDR3 region: CASVNLREQYV. The CDR3, as DNA: TGTGCCAGCGTTAACTTGAGGGAGCAGTACGTC.

This clonotype was seen more than once but under ten times. The chain couples TRBV6-5 to TRBJ1-2; no clear D. The CDR3 has 14 residues. Trimming left V 0 bases short and J 4 bases short, with 9 bases between. Germline CDR1 and CDR2: MNHEY and SVGAGI. CDR3 sequence (DNA): TGTGCCAGCAGTTACTCGCACCAGACCTATGGCTACACCTTC. Translated: CASSYSHQTYGYTF.

This clonotype was recorded only once. The chain carries TRBV12-5 and TRBJ1-1; D gene uncertain. Between the trimmed V and J ends, which lost 5 bases and 5 bases, there was a span of 21 bases. Germline assignment: CDR1 LGHNT and CDR2 FRNRAP. The CDR3 has 16 amino acids. CDR3: CASGLPLAGTRTEAFF. For the CDR3, the DNA is TGTGCTAGTGGTCTACCACTCGCGGGAACAAGGACTGAAGCTTTCTTT.

This clonotype was detected ten times or more. The chain uses TRBV5-6 and TRBJ1-5; 7 nucleotides agree with TRBD1. Trimming removed 4 bases from V and 0 bases from J; junction bases left unmatched: 4. Germline lookup yields CDR1 SGHDT and CDR2 YYEEEE. The CDR3 sequence is 15 residues long. The CDR3 region is CASSMGQISNQPQHF. The CDR3 bases are TGTGCCAGCAGCATGGGACAGATTAGCAATCAGCCCCAGCATTTT.

This clonotype was observed many times. The chain employs TRBV3-1 and TRBJ2-3, with D possibly TRBD1 on 5 matching bases. Trimming shortened V by 4 bases and J by 0 bases, and 11 bases separated the two germline ends. The germline CDR1 and CDR2 sequences are LGHDT and YNNKEL (reference sequence). This CDR3 region has 15 residues. The CDR3 loop is CASSPTSGSTDTQYF. The CDR3 DNA reads as TGTGCCAGCAGCCCTACCTCAGGGAGCACAGATACGCAGTATTTT.

This clonotype was detected a few times. The chain is built from TRBV7-9 and TRBJ2-1; 7 bases map to TRBD1. The CDR3 has 13 residues. V was clipped by 4 bases and J by 8 bases; unmatched bases: 5. Germline V gene lookup returns CDR1 SEHNR and CDR2 FQNEAQ (reference sequence). The CDR3 spells CASSSPGQHEQFF. As DNA, the CDR3 is TGTGCCAGCAGCTCGCCGGGACAGCATGAGCAGTTCTTC.

This rearrangement joins TRBV5-1 to TRBJ2-7; D not certain. This CDR3 is 16 amino acids long. With 4 bases removed from V and 2 bases from J, the gap between germline ends came to 19 bases. The germline V gene encodes CDR1 SGHRS and CDR2 YFSETQ. CDR3: CASSAMGSGSTYEQYF. CDR3 coding DNA: TGCGCCAGCAGCGCCATGGGGTCTGGTTCGACCTACGAGCAGTACTTC.

The sample holds a few counts of this clonotype. The chain employs TRBV7-9 and TRBJ2-7; D not certain. The CDR3 consists of 15 residues. V lost 0 bases and J lost 1, with 10 bases in between. Germline V CDR1 and CDR2: SEHNR, FQNEAQ (reference sequence). The CDR3 DNA reads TGTGCCAGCAGCTTAGCGCCATTAACTTCCTACGAGCAGTACTTC. This gives the protein CASSLAPLTSYEQYF.

This clonotype showed up just a few times. The chain joins TRBV6-5 to TRBJ1-4; D not resolved. The germline gives CDR1 MNHEY, CDR2 SVGAGI. The length of the CDR3 is 11 residues. V was pared by 10 bases and J by 5 bases, with 8 bases between. The CDR3 region is CANRSNEKLFF. The CDR3 bases are TGTGCCAACCGGTCGAATGAAAAACTGTTTTTT.

This clonotype was found a few times. V gene TRBV25-1 combines with J gene TRBJ2-2; 8 nucleotides agree with TRBD1. CDR1 is MGHDK and CDR2 is SYGVNS in the germline V gene. The CDR3 runs to 15 residues. Trimming at V came to 4 bases and at J to 5 bases, leaving 6 bases not matched to a gene. The CDR3 protein is CASSGQGRRTGELFF. The DNA for the CDR3 is TGTGCCAGCAGTGGACAGGGGCGGCGAACCGGGGAGCTGTTTTTT.

The rearrangement joins TRBV7-2 to TRBJ2-3; D unresolved. The CDR3 loop spans 12 amino acids. Germline loops: CDR1 SGHTA, CDR2 FQGNSA. Trimming left V 4 bases short and J 6 bases short, with 8 bases between. The CDR3 DNA reads as TGTGCCAGCAGCTCATTGCCTGATACGCAGTATTTT. Residues: CASSSLPDTQYF.